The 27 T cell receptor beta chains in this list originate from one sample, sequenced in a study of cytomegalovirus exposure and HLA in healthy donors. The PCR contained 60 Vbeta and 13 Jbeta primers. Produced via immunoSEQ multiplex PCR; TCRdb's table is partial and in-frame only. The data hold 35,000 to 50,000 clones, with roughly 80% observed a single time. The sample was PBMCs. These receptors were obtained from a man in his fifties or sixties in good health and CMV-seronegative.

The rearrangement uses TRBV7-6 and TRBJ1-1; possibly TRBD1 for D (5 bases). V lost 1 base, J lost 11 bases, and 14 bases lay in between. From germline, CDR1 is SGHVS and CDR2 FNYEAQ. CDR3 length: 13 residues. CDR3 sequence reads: CASSLGRGGEAFF. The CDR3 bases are TGTGCCAGCAGCTTAGGAAGAGGAGGGGAGGCTTTCTTT.

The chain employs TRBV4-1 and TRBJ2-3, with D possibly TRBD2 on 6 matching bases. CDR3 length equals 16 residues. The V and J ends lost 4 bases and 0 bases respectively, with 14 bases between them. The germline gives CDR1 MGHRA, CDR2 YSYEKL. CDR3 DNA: TGCGCCAGCAGCCCCTACGGGCGGGGCAGCACAGATACGCAGTATTTT. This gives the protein CASSPYGRGSTDTQYF.

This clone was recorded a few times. The CDR3: CASSPRLASENEKLFF. CDR3 in DNA: TGTGCCAGCAGCCCACGCCTAGCGTCCGAGAATGAAAAACTGTTTTTT. The gene calls are TRBV7-9 and TRBJ1-4; D gene uncertain. V lost 5 bases and J 5 bases, leaving 18 bases between the germline ends. The CDR3 runs 16 residues. Germline V gene data show CDR1 as SEHNR and CDR2 as FQNEAQ (reference sequence).

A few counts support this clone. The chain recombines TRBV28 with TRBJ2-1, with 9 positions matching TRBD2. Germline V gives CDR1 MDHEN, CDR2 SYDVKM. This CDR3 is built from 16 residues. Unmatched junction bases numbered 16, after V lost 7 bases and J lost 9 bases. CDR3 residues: CASTPGGLAGPIEQFF. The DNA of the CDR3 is TGTGCCAGCACCCCTGGGGGCCTAGCGGGACCCATTGAGCAGTTCTTC.

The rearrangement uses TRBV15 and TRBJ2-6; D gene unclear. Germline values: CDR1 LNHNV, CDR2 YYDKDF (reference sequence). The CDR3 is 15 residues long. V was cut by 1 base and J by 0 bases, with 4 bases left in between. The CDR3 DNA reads TGTGCCACCAGCAGAGTGGCCTCTGGGGCCAACGTCCTGACTTTC. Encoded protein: CATSRVASGANVLTF.

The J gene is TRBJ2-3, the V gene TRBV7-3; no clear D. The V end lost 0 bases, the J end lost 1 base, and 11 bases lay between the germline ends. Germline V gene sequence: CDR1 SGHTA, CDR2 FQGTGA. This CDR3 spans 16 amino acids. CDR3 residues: CASSLTGRSRTDTQYF. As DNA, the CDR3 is TGTGCCAGCAGCTTAACCGGCAGGTCGCGCACAGATACGCAGTATTTT.

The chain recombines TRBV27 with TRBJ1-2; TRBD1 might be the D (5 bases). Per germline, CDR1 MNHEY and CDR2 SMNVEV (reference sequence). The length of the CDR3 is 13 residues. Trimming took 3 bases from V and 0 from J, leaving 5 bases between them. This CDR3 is CASSLTANYGYTF. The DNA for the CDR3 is TGTGCCAGCAGTTTGACAGCTAACTATGGCTACACCTTC.

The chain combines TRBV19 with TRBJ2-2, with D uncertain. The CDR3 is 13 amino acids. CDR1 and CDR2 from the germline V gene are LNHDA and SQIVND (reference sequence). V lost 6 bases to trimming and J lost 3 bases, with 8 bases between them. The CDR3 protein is CASRRIYTGELFF. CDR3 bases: TGTGCCAGTAGGAGGATCTACACCGGGGAGCTGTTTTTT.

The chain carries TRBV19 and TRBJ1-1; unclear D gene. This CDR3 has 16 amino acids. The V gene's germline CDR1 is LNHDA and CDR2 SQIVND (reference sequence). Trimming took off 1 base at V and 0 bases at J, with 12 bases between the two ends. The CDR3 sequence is CASSIGRGNMNTEAFF. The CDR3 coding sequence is TGTGCCAGTAGTATAGGAAGAGGAAACATGAACACTGAAGCTTTCTTT.

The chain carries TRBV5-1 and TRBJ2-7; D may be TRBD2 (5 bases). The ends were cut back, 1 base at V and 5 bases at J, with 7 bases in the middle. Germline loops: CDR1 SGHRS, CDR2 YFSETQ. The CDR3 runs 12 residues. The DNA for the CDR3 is TGCGCCAGCAGCTTGACAGCGGACGAGCAGTACTTC. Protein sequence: CASSLTADEQYF. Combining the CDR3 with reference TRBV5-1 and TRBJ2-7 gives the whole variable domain KAGVTQTPRYLIKTRGQQVTLSCSPISGHRSVSWYQQTPGQGLQFLFEYFSETQRNKGNFPGRFSGRQFSNSRSEMNVSTLELGDSALYLCASSLTADEQYFGPGTRLTVT.

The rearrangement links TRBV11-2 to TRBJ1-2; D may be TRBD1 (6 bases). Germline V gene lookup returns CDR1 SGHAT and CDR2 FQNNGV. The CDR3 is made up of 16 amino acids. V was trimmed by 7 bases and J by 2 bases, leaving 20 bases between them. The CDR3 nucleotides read TGTGCCAGCAACTCTCGTCTAAGGGGGACCAACTATGGCTACACCTTC. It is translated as CASNSRLRGTNYGYTF. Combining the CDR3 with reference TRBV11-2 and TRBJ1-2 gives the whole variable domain EAGVAQSPRYKIIEKRQSVAFWCNPISGHATLYWYQQILGQGPKLLIQFQNNGVVDDSQLPKDRFSAERLKGVDSTLKIQPAKLEDSAVYLCASNSRLRGTNYGYTFGSGTRLTVV.

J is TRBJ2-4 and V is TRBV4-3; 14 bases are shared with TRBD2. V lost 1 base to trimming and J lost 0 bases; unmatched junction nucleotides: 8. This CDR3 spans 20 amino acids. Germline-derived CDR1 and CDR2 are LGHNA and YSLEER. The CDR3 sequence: CASSQGLAGGRGLAKNIQYF. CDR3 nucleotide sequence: TGCGCCAGCAGCCAAGGACTAGCGGGGGGGAGGGGGCTAGCCAAAAACATTCAGTACTTC.

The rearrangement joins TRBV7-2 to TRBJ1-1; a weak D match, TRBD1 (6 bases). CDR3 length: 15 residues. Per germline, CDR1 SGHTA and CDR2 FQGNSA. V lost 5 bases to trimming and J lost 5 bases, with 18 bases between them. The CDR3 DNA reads TGTGCCAGCAGCCCGGCGGGGGGGGCGCGGACTGAAGCTTTCTTT. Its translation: CASSPAGGARTEAFF.

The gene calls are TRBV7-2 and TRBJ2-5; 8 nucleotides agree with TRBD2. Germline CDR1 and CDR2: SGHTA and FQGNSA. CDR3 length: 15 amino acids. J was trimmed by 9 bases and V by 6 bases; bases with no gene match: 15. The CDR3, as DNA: TGTGCCAGCAGACGAACTAGCGGAGCCCGTGAGGCCCAGTACTTC. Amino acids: CASRRTSGAREAQYF.

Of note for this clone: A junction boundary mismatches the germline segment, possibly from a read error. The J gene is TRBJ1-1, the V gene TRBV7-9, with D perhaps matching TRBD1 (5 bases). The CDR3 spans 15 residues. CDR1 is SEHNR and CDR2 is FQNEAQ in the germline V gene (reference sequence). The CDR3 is CSSSSPTEMNTEAFF. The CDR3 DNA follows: TGTTCCAGCAGCTCCCCGACAGAAATGAACACTGAAGCTTTCTTT.

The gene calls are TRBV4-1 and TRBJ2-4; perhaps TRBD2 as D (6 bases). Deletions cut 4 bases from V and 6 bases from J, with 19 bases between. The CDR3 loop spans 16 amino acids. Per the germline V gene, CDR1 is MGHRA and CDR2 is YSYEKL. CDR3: CASSPAGSSMVNIQYF. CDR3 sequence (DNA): TGCGCCAGCAGCCCAGCGGGCTCCTCCATGGTAAACATTCAGTACTTC.

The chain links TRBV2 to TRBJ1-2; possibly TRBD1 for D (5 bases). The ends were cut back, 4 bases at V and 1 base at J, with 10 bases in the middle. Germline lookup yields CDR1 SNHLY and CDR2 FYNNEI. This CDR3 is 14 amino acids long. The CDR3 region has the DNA TGTGCCAGCAGTGTGACAGAGAATAACTATGGCTACACCTTC. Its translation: CASSVTENNYGYTF.

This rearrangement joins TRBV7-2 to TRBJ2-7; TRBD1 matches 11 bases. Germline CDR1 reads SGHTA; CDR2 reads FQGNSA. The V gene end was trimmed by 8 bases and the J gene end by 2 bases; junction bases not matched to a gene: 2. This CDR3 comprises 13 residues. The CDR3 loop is CASGTGGPYEQYF. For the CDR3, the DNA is TGTGCCAGCGGGACAGGGGGTCCCTACGAGCAGTACTTC.

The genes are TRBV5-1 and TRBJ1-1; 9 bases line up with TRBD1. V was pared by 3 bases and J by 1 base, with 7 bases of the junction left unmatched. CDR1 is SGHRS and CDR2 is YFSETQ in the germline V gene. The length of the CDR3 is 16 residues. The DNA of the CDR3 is TGCGCCAGCAGCTATACCGCGACAGGGGGGAACACTGAAGCTTTCTTT. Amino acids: CASSYTATGGNTEAFF. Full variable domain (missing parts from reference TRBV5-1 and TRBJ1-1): KAGVTQTPRYLIKTRGQQVTLSCSPISGHRSVSWYQQTPGQGLQFLFEYFSETQRNKGNFPGRFSGRQFSNSRSEMNVSTLELGDSALYLCASSYTATGGNTEAFFGQGTRLTVV.

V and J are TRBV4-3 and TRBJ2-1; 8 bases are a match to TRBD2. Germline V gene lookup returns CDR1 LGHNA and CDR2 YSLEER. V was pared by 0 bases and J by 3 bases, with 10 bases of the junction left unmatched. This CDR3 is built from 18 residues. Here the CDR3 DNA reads TGCGCCAGCAGCCAAGATTTCATCCTAGCGGGCTACTACAATGAGCAGTTCTTC. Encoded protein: CASSQDFILAGYYNEQFF.

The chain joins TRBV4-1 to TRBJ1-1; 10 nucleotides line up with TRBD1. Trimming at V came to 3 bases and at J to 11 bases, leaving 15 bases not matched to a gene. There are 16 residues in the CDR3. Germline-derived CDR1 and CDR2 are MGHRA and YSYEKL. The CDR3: CASSQPDRTGGRVAFF. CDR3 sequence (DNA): TGCGCCAGCAGCCAGCCGGACCGGACAGGGGGTCGTGTGGCTTTCTTT.

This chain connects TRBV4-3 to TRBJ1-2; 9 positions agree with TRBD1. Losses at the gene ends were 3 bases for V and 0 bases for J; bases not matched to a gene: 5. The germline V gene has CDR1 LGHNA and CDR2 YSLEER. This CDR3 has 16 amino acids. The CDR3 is CASSQGTGGSNYGYTF. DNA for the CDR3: TGCGCCAGCAGCCAGGGTACAGGGGGCTCTAACTATGGCTACACCTTC.

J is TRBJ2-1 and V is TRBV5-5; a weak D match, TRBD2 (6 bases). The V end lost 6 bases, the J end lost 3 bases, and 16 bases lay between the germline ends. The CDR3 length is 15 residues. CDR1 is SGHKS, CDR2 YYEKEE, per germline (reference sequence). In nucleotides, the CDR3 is TGTGCCAGCACCCCCGGGACTTCCTACTACAATGAGCAGTTCTTC. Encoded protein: CASTPGTSYYNEQFF. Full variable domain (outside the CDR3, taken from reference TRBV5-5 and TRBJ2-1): DAGVTQSPTHLIKTRGQQVTLRCSPISGHKSVSWYQQVLGQGPQFIFQYYEKEERGRGNFPDRFSARQFPNYSSELNVNALLLGDSALYLCASTPGTSYYNEQFFGPGTRLTVL.

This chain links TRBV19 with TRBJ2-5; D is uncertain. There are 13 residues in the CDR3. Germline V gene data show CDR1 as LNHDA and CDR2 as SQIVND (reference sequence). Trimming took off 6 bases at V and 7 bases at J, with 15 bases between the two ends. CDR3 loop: CASRPAGVRTQYF. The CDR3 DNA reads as TGTGCCAGTAGACCTGCTGGAGTCCGGACCCAGTACTTC. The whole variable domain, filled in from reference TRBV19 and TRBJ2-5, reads DGGITQSPKYLFRKEGQNVTLSCEQNLNHDAMYWYRQDPGQGLRLIYYSQIVNDFQKGDIAEGYSVSREKKESFPLTVTSAQKNPTAFYLCASRPAGVRTQYFGPGTRLLVL.

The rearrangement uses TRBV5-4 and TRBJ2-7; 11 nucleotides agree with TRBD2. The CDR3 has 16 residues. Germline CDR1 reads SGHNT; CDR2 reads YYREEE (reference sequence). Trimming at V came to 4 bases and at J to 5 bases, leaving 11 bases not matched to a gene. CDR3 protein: CASSQVIGTSGNEQYF. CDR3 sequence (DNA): TGTGCCAGCAGCCAAGTTATCGGGACTAGCGGTAACGAGCAGTACTTC.

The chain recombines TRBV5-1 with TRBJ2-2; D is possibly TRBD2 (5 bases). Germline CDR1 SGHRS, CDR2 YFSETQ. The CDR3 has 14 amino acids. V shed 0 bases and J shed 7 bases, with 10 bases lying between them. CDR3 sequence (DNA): TGCGCCAGCAGCTTGGTGCCGGGAATCGGGGAGCTGTTTTTT. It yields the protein CASSLVPGIGELFF.

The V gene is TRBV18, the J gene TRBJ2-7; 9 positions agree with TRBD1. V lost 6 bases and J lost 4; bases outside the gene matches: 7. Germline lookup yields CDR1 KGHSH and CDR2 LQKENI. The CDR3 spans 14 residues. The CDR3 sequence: CASSPIQGAYEQYF. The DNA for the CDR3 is TGTGCCAGCTCGCCCATACAGGGGGCTTACGAGCAGTACTTC.